What follows are 14 T cell receptor beta chains derived from one specimen sequenced in a study of blood T cells in healthy people across ages. Primers used in a second PCR of roughly 6 to 11 cycles were a sample-barcoded 5' primer and a J-beta primer mix. TCRdb independently ran MiXCR on the 5' RACE reads; one entry per CDR3 protein. The sample has about 570,000 distinct CDR3 sequences; 27% are singletons. Sequenced material: blood. These receptors all come from a woman in her 70s in good health.

This clonotype has a handful of counts. At one end, the junction sequence differs from germline, possibly due to a read error. The chain links TRBV12-3 or TRBV12-4 to TRBJ2-5, with 13 bases that match TRBD2. The CDR3 runs 14 residues. The CDR3 protein is CASRLAGGGETQYF. CDR3 DNA: TGCGCCAGCCGACTAGCGGGGGGAGGGGAGACCCAGTACTTC.

This clonotype was counted between two and nine times. The chain joins TRBV4-3 to TRBJ2-4; D is perhaps TRBD1 or TRBD2 (7 bases each). CDR1 is LGHNA, CDR2 YSLEER, per germline. Trimming shortened V by 0 bases and J by 11 bases, and 11 bases separated the two germline ends. This CDR3 region has 13 residues. The CDR3 loop is CASSQDPGGVQYF. CDR3 nucleotides: TGCGCCAGCAGCCAAGATCCAGGGGGGGTTCAGTACTTC.

The rearrangement uses TRBV3-1 and TRBJ2-5; D not resolved. The DNA end lines up better with TRBJ2-1; the J call may be wrong. Per the germline V gene, CDR1 is LGHDT and CDR2 is YNNKEL (reference sequence). This CDR3 comprises 14 residues. CDR3 region: CASSSRAAENEQFF. In nucleotides, the CDR3 is TGTGCCAGCAGCTCCCGGGCCGCGGAGAATGAGCAGTTCTTC.

The rearrangement links TRBV5-6 to TRBJ1-6; D might be TRBD1 (5 bases). The CDR3 consists of 13 residues. CDR1 and CDR2 (germline): SGHDT, YYEEEE. V was cut by 5 bases and J by 9 bases, with 12 bases left in between. This CDR3 is CASRGGNSSPLHF. CDR3 DNA: TGTGCCAGCAGGGGGGGAAATAGTTCACCCCTCCACTTT. Together with reference TRBV5-6 and TRBJ1-6, the CDR3 gives the full variable domain: DAGVTQSPTHLIKTRGQQVTLRCSPKSGHDTVSWYQQALGQGPQFIFQYYEEEERQRGNFPDRFSGHQFPNYSSELNVNALLLGDSALYLCASRGGNSSPLHFGNGTRLTVT.

The chain uses TRBV3-1 and TRBJ1-2; D is possibly TRBD1 (5 bases). Trimming left V 2 bases short and J 4 bases short, with 8 bases between. Germline CDR1 is LGHDT and CDR2 is YNNKEL (reference sequence). CDR3 length: 13 amino acids. The CDR3, as DNA: TGTGCCAGCAGCCAACAGGGTAGCTATGGCTACACCTTC. Protein product: CASSQQGSYGYTF. The full variable domain, rest sourced from reference TRBV3-1 and TRBJ1-2, is DTAVSQTPKYLVTQMGNDKSIKCEQNLGHDTMYWYKQDSKKFLKIMFSYNNKELIINETVPNRFSPKSPDKAHLNLHINSLELGDSAVYFCASSQQGSYGYTFGSGTRLTVV.

The chain uses TRBV7-9 and TRBJ2-2, with 10 bases fitting TRBD1. J gave up 5 bases and V 5 bases, and 8 bases lay outside the gene matches. The CDR3 is 16 residues long. Germline-derived CDR1 and CDR2 are SEHNR and FQNEAQ (reference sequence). DNA of the CDR3: TGTGCCAGCAGCAAAGACAGGGGGCAATCGACCGGGGAGCTGTTTTTT. Protein product: CASSKDRGQSTGELFF.

This clonotype occurred a few times. V usage is TRBV6-2 or TRBV6-3 and J usage is TRBJ2-1; 7 bases fit TRBD1. CDR1 is MNHEY, CDR2 SVGEGT, per germline. After removal of 5 bases from V and 1 base from J, the junction contained 11 bases not matched to a gene. There are 17 residues in the CDR3. CDR3 sequence: CASSGPKTGRSYNEQFF. The CDR3 DNA reads as TGTGCCAGCAGTGGCCCGAAGACAGGGCGGTCCTACAATGAGCAGTTCTTC.

The CDR3, as DNA: TGTGCCAGCTCCCCATACACAGCGGGGAGCATCCCAACGCAGTATTTT. Residues: CASSPYTAGSIPTQYF. The rearrangement joins TRBV18 to TRBJ2-3; 7 bases are shared with TRBD2. Trimming removed 6 bases from V and 9 bases from J; junction bases left unmatched: 18. This CDR3 contains 16 residues. CDR1 is KGHSH and CDR2 is LQKENI in the germline V gene. Combining the CDR3 with reference TRBV18 and TRBJ2-3 gives the whole variable domain NAGVMQNPRHLVRRRGQEARLRCSPMKGHSHVYWYRQLPEEGLKFMVYLQKENIIDESGMPKERFSAEFPKEGPSILRIQQVVRGDSAAYFCASSPYTAGSIPTQYFGPGTRLTVL.

The J gene is TRBJ1-2, the V gene TRBV7-2, with 11 bases matching TRBD1. The germline V gene encodes CDR1 SGHTA and CDR2 FQGNSA. V was pared by 3 bases and J by 4 bases, with 7 bases of the junction left unmatched. The CDR3 runs to 16 residues. The CDR3 region has the DNA TGTGCCAGCAGCTTTAATGGGGGGACAGGGGGCTATGGCTACACCTTC. Translation gives CASSFNGGTGGYGYTF.

V is TRBV3-1 and J is TRBJ1-1, with D perhaps TRBD1 (5 bases). V was clipped by 7 bases and J by 1 base, with 13 bases between them. The CDR3 runs to 14 residues. Per the germline V gene, CDR1 is LGHDT and CDR2 is YNNKEL (reference sequence). DNA for the CDR3: TGTGCCAGCACTTTTATGGGGGGGAACACTGAAGCTTTCTTT. Translated: CASTFMGGNTEAFF. The full variable domain, completed using reference TRBV3-1 and TRBJ1-1, is DTAVSQTPKYLVTQMGNDKSIKCEQNLGHDTMYWYKQDSKKFLKIMFSYNNKELIINETVPNRFSPKSPDKAHLNLHINSLELGDSAVYFCASTFMGGNTEAFFGQGTRLTVV.

This clonotype was seen a few times. This chain joins TRBV2 and TRBJ2-5; the match to TRBD2 covers 8 bases. Germline CDR1 SNHLY, CDR2 FYNNEI. Losses at the gene ends were 6 bases for V and 5 bases for J; bases not matched to a gene: 8. The CDR3 is made up of 14 amino acids. Here the CDR3 reads CASSRISGEETQYF. CDR3 coding DNA: TGTGCCAGCAGCCGGATTAGCGGGGAGGAGACCCAGTACTTC.

V gene TRBV29-1 combines with J gene TRBJ2-2; no definite D call. The V end was cut by 3 bases, the J end by 7 bases, with 9 bases between. Looked up from germline, CDR1 is SQVTM and CDR2 is ANQGSEA. The CDR3 runs 12 residues. The CDR3 DNA reads as TGCAGCGTTGAGAAGTATTTCGGGGAGCTGTTTTTT. Its translation: CSVEKYFGELFF.

The chain is built from TRBV12-3 or TRBV12-4 and TRBJ1-2; the D gene is possibly TRBD1 (6 bases). The germline V and J ends were trimmed by 4 bases and 7 bases, with 19 bases remaining between them. This CDR3 comprises 15 residues. The CDR3: CASSSLVGGAGGYTF. The CDR3 nucleotides read TGTGCCAGCAGTTCCCTGGTGGGGGGCGCGGGTGGCTACACCTTC.

This clonotype occurred a few times. The J gene is TRBJ2-5, the V gene TRBV5-1; TRBD1 matches at 8 bases. The DNA end is a closer match to TRBJ2-7, so the J assignment may be wrong. Germline loops: CDR1 SGHRS, CDR2 YFSETQ. The CDR3 totals 14 residues. The CDR3 reads CASSTGQGLHEQYF. For the CDR3, the DNA is TGCGCCAGCAGCACCGGACAGGGTCTCCACGAGCAGTACTTC.